This T cell receptor (beta chain) came from a study of T cells in Graves' hyperthyroidism and ophthalmopathy. This clonotype was recorded many times. Its antigen is not known. CDR3 length: 13 residues. The V gene lost 5 bases and the J gene lost 4 bases, with 11 bases spanning the gap. CDR1 and CDR2 (germline): SGHVS, FQNEAQ. The investigators amplified TCR beta CDR3 regions from RNA transcripts. Researchers ran a first-round RT-PCR on the TCR CDR3 using the HTBI primer set. One entry per CDR3 protein, called by TCRdb with MiXCR from the multiplex PCR reads. Of hundreds of thousands of distinct CDR3 sequences listed, 40% to 55% were seen once; the top ten hold approximately 6.8%. Overall study results and limits: Ophthalmopathy was separated from stable hyperthyroidism by a 13 V-J model.

The chain joins TRBV7-8 to TRBJ1-2; D is perhaps TRBD1 (6 bases). The sequencing sample was made of peripheral blood or thyroid tissue (not recorded which). This sequence originates from an adult man with Graves' disease, either hyperthyroidism or ophthalmopathy (not recorded which). CDR3 nucleotides: TGTGCCAGCAGCGAGACAGGCCGCTATGGCTACACCTTC. This gives the protein CASSETGRYGYTF.